The T cell receptor (beta chain) under discussion was sequenced for a study of breast tumors, draining lymph nodes, adjacent tissues listed by TCRdb under 2016. About the study as a whole: TCR beta repertoires were compared across tumor, adjacent nontumor tissue and axillary lymph nodes obtained from breast cancer patients. The study aimed to assess the relationships and possible T-cell exchange between tumor, surrounding tissue and draining lymph node repertoires in human breast cancer. Paper-wide results and their limitations: A scenario in which most tumor T cells derive from the lymph node and then expand within tumor tissue was judged to be consistent with the data. Tumor T-cell repertoires showed less diversity than lymph node repertoires and more diversity than nontumor tissue repertoires, and tumor T-cell repertoires showed preferential V and J gene usage. The similarity between tumor and nontumor tissue repertoires was significantly greater in luminal-like breast cancer than in basal-like breast cancer. Rather than being directly demonstrated, the conclusion that tumor T cells originate in lymph nodes was presented as consistent with a hypothesis.

Notes on this clonotype: Its cognate antigen has yet to be identified. A read error may be the cause here, since a much bigger clone is one base away.

The sample was run on an Illumina HiSeq 2000. TCR beta chain libraries were generated by multiplex PCR amplification. High-throughput sequencing was used to analyze the amplified TCR beta chain products. TCRdb trimmed public reads at Q25 via fastp, called clones via MiXCR and kept in-frame beta chains. Here each entry gathers all rows of one CDR3 protein and keeps the most common genes and DNA. The sample table contains about 230,000 distinct CDR3 sequences; only one count was recorded for 32% of them. Roughly 1.5% of the sample comes from the top ten. Lymph node samples were obtained from the axillary draining lymph nodes of breast cancer patients. Material for sequencing was axillary lymph node tissue. The receptor was isolated from a female donor with breast cancer. Some clones in this sample may be carry-over from other donors' samples.

For the CDR3, the sequence is CAGSRRGGRDEQFF. The base sequence is TGTGCCGGCAGTCGCCGGGGGGGGCGCGATGAGCAGTTCTTC. The chain is made from TRBV7-6 and TRBJ2-1, with TRBD2 matching 8 junction bases. The CDR3 has 14 amino acids, counting the end cysteine and phenylalanine. The sequence is cut down to CDR3 DNA, 42 bases in frame from base 1. The germline V gene supplies CDR1 SGHVS and CDR2 FNYEAQ.